What follows are 5 T cell receptor beta chains derived from one specimen sequenced in a study of OX40 agonist ivuxolimab in advanced cancers. Repertoires were generated with immunoSEQ multiplex PCR, while TCRdb's copy carries only in-frame clones and drops some. The table records just under 65,000 clones, 84% of them present only once. Here the sequenced sample was CD4+ or CD8+ T cells sorted from blood, taken in a trial of the OX40 agonist ivuxolimab. Receptor source: an adult with an advanced solid tumor such as melanoma, head and neck, liver or kidney cancer.

The V call is TRBV28, the J call TRBJ2-2; 12 bases align to TRBD1. V trimming: 7 bases; J trimming: 8 bases; junction bases outside the gene matches: 11. Germline V CDR1 and CDR2: MDHEN, SYDVKM. The CDR3 consists of 16 residues. CDR3 sequence reads: CASTSGTGGAEGELFF. For the CDR3, the DNA is TGTGCCAGCACATCCGGGACAGGGGGCGCTGAGGGGGAGCTGTTTTTT.

The chain joins TRBV11-2 to TRBJ2-2, with D possibly TRBD1 on 6 matching bases. This CDR3 has 15 residues. Germline V lookup: CDR1 SGHAT, CDR2 FQNNGV. The V end lost 6 bases, the J end lost 6 bases, and 17 bases lay between the germline ends. In DNA, the CDR3 is TGTGCCAGCAGTTCAGTGAGGGGGTCCCCCGGGGAGCTGTTTTTT. Translated: CASSSVRGSPGELFF.

The J gene is TRBJ1-5, the V gene TRBV5-1; D is ambiguous. CDR1 is SGHRS, CDR2 YFSETQ, per germline. The CDR3 is made up of 13 amino acids. Trimming cost V 1 base and J 7 bases, with 9 bases left between them. The CDR3 spells CASSLNDQQPQHF. DNA of the CDR3: TGCGCCAGCAGCTTGAACGATCAGCAGCCCCAGCATTTT.

V is TRBV9 and J is TRBJ2-2; D remains ambiguous. The V end lost 0 bases, the J end lost 3 bases, and 12 bases lay between the germline ends. CDR1 and CDR2 (germline): SGDLS, YYNGEE. This CDR3 spans 16 amino acids. As DNA, the CDR3 is TGTGCCAGCAGCGTAGACGGGCTGGGGTACACCGGGGAGCTGTTTTTT. This codes for CASSVDGLGYTGELFF.

This chain joins TRBV7-3 and TRBJ2-2; either TRBD1 or TRBD2 may supply D (5 bases each). The germline gives CDR1 SGHTA, CDR2 FQGTGA. The CDR3 is made up of 13 amino acids. Trimming removed 3 bases from V and 7 bases from J, with 9 bases in between. The CDR3, as DNA: TGTGCCAGCAGCTTGAGGGGCTACGGGGAGCTGTTTTTT. It yields the protein CASSLRGYGELFF.